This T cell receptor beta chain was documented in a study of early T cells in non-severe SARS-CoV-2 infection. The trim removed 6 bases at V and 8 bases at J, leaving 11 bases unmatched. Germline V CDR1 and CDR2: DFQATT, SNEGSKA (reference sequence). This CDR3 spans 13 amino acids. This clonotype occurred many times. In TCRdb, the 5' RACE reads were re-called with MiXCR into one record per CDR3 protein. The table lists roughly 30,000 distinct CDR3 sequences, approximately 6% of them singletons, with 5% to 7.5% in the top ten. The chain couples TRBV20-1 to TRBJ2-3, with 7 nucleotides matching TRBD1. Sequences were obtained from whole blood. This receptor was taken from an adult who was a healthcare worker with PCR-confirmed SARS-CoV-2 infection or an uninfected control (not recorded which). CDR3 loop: CSAKLGGLGTQYF. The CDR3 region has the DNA TGCAGTGCAAAATTAGGGGGCCTTGGTACGCAGTATTTT.